The 7 T cell receptor beta chains presented below share a single source sample, sequenced in a study of cytomegalovirus exposure and HLA in healthy donors. PCR amplification relied on 60 Vbeta primers (plus 13 Jbeta primers). Measured with immunoSEQ multiplex PCR; TCRdb has only the in-frame clones, and not every one. The table includes nearly 200,000 clones, roughly four fifths detected once. Sequencing was performed on PBMCs. The receptors shown here come from a boy between 2 and 15 years old in good health and CMV-seronegative.

This clone was seen only a few times. The chain employs TRBV6-5 and TRBJ2-7; possible D gene TRBD2, 6 bases. Per germline, CDR1 MNHEY and CDR2 SVGAGI. This CDR3 is 15 amino acids long. V lost 6 bases and J lost 3, with 18 bases in between. Written as DNA, the CDR3 is TGTGCCAGCAGCCTTATCCCGACTAGTCTCTACGAGCAGTACTTC. Protein: CASSLIPTSLYEQYF.

The rearrangement uses TRBV28 and TRBJ1-2; D not certain. This CDR3 has 13 amino acids. V shed 2 bases and J shed 6 bases, with 10 bases lying between them. From germline, CDR1 is MDHEN and CDR2 SYDVKM. The CDR3 DNA reads as TGTGCCAGCAGTTTAGCGTATGCGGATGGCTACACCTTC. Translating gives CASSLAYADGYTF.

The V and J genes are TRBV27 and TRBJ2-3; D is unresolved. CDR1 is MNHEY, CDR2 SMNVEV, per germline (reference sequence). This CDR3 has 13 amino acids. The V and J ends lost 6 bases and 1 base respectively, with 8 bases between them. The DNA for the CDR3 is TGTGCCAGCAGCTATTCTGGCACAGATACGCAGTATTTT. Protein: CASSYSGTDTQYF.

The chain uses TRBV7-2 and TRBJ1-3; the D gene is possibly TRBD1 (5 bases). Trimming stripped 4 bases from V and 4 bases from J, with 11 bases between. Germline-derived CDR1 and CDR2 are SGHTA and FQGNSA. The CDR3 is 14 residues long. The CDR3 region is CASSSVGVGNTIYF. CDR3 nucleotides: TGTGCCAGCAGCTCAGTAGGGGTAGGAAACACCATATATTTT.

The chain uses TRBV7-2 and TRBJ1-2, with D possibly TRBD1 on 6 matching bases. The CDR3 contains 16 residues. The germline V gene has CDR1 SGHTA and CDR2 FQGNSA. Trimming pared 5 bases from V and 4 bases from J, leaving 20 bases between. This CDR3 is CASSPAHRVGGYGYTF. In DNA form, the CDR3 reads TGTGCCAGCAGCCCAGCTCACAGGGTCGGAGGCTATGGCTACACCTTC.

The chain links TRBV5-1 to TRBJ1-2; 8 positions agree with TRBD1. With V trimmed by 2 bases and J by 5 bases, 5 bases remained unmatched. CDR1 and CDR2 from the germline V gene are SGHRS and YFSETQ. CDR3 length: 14 amino acids. Here the CDR3 DNA reads TGCGCCAGCAGCTTCGGACAGGGCGGGTATGGCTACACCTTC. Translated, it gives CASSFGQGGYGYTF.

V gene TRBV7-6 combines with J gene TRBJ1-3; no definite D call. CDR3 length: 13 amino acids. Germline V gives CDR1 SGHVS, CDR2 FNYEAQ. V dropped 4 bases and J dropped 4 bases, with 8 bases sitting between them. The CDR3 DNA reads TGTGCCAGCAGCTCGGCTAGAGGAAACACCATATATTTT. As protein: CASSSARGNTIYF.